These 6 T cell receptor beta chains share one sample of origin, sequenced in a study of T cell responses to AZD1222 COVID-19 vaccine. Profiled with immunoSEQ multiplex PCR; TCRdb holds only in-frame clones, not every one. The sample yields around 120,000 clones, 70% to 90% seen once. This material consisted of peripheral blood, taken 28 days after the second AZD1222 dose. These receptors were obtained from an adult who received the AZD1222 COVID-19 vaccine.

CDR3 residues: CASRLLTGAGYTF. The CDR3, as DNA: TGTGCCAGCAGGCTATTAACAGGGGCTGGCTACACCTTC. This rearrangement joins TRBV6-5 to TRBJ1-2; TRBD1 aligns across 7 bases. The CDR3 is 13 residues long. Germline loops: CDR1 MNHEY, CDR2 SVGAGI. V shed 6 bases, J shed 7 bases, and the junction held 8 bases outside the gene matches.

This clone was observed a single time. The identical CDR3 is also encoded by other nucleotide sequences in the sample. V is TRBV18 and J is TRBJ2-7; TRBD1 matches 11 bases. Germline trimming cut 3 bases from V and 2 bases from J; bases unmatched to any gene: 3. The CDR3 runs 15 residues. Germline values: CDR1 KGHSH, CDR2 LQKENI. This chain's CDR3 is CASSPPGQGAYEQYF. The CDR3 bases are TGTGCCAGCTCACCGCCGGGACAGGGGGCCTACGAGCAGTACTTC.

The rearrangement uses TRBV7-9 and TRBJ2-1; 9 bases map to TRBD2. This CDR3 spans 14 amino acids. Germline V gene lookup returns CDR1 SEHNR and CDR2 FQNEAQ (reference sequence). The V and J ends lost 6 bases and 8 bases, in that order; junction bases with no gene match: 8. CDR3 in DNA: TGTGCCAGCAGGCCCGGGACTAGCCTCGATGAGCAGTTCTTC. Amino acids: CASRPGTSLDEQFF. Combining the CDR3 with reference TRBV7-9 and TRBJ2-1 gives the whole variable domain DTGVSQNPRHKITKRGQNVTFRCDPISEHNRLYWYRQTLGQGPEFLTYFQNEAQLEKSRLLSDRFSAERPKGSFSTLEIQRTEQGDSAMYLCASRPGTSLDEQFFGPGTRLTVL.

The V and J genes are TRBV7-8 and TRBJ1-6; tentatively, D is TRBD1 (6 bases). Germline V CDR1 and CDR2: SGHVS, FQNEAQ. Trimming stripped 2 bases from V and 5 bases from J, with 25 bases between. CDR3 length: 20 amino acids. The CDR3 bases are TGTGCCAGCAGCTTAATCCCCCCGTTAACGGGGGCGAACAATAATTCACCCCTCCACTTT. Translating gives CASSLIPPLTGANNNSPLHF.

This clone was seen only once. J is TRBJ1-5 and V is TRBV28; the match to TRBD1 covers 7 bases. The CDR3 runs to 14 residues. Trimming at V came to 6 bases and at J to 2 bases, leaving 4 bases not matched to a gene. In germline, CDR1 is MDHEN, CDR2 SYDVKM. The CDR3 loop is CASSLTGRNQPQHF. The CDR3 DNA reads TGTGCCAGCAGCTTGACAGGGCGCAATCAGCCCCAGCATTTT.

The gene calls are TRBV5-1 and TRBJ2-1, with 7 bases lining up with TRBD2. V trimming: 0 bases; J trimming: 7 bases; junction bases outside the gene matches: 4. The CDR3 consists of 14 residues. CDR1 and CDR2 from the germline V gene are SGHRS and YFSETQ. CDR3 bases: TGCGCCAGCAGCTTGGGGGGAGGGCCAAATGAGCAGTTCTTC. Translated, it gives CASSLGGGPNEQFF. The full variable domain, rest sourced from reference TRBV5-1 and TRBJ2-1, is KAGVTQTPRYLIKTRGQQVTLSCSPISGHRSVSWYQQTPGQGLQFLFEYFSETQRNKGNFPGRFSGRQFSNSRSEMNVSTLELGDSALYLCASSLGGGPNEQFFGPGTRLTVL.